This T cell receptor beta chain was recorded in a study of tumor-infiltrating lymphocytes in glioblastoma multiforme. Three nested ARM-PCR rounds with V-beta and C-beta primers built TCRB libraries. These TCRB libraries lack any described unique molecular identifiers. One entry per CDR3 protein, called by TCRdb with MiXCR from the multiplex PCR reads. The sample lists roughly 15,000 distinct CDR3 sequences; roughly 73% were seen once. This CDR3 is built from 12 residues. V was shortened by 6 bases and J by 7 bases, with 15 bases between the two germline ends. Germline V lookup: CDR1 DFQATT, CDR2 SNEGSKA (reference sequence). Study observations and caveats: The T cells in this sample were not sorted into functional subsets. Unequal TCR RNA per T cell might skew measured clone sizes.

Comment on this clonotype: Its antigen is currently unknown.

The chain carries TRBV20-1 and TRBJ1-2; no clear D. The clonotype was recovered from a male donor with glioblastoma. Sequencing was performed on brain tumor tissue. For the CDR3, the DNA is TGCAGTGCCCTCAAAGCACTACTTGGCTACACCTTC. Its translation is CSALKALLGYTF.